A selection of T cell receptor beta chains follows, all from one sample in a study of response to subunit inactivated influenza vaccine. TCRdb independently ran MiXCR on the RT-PCR reads; one entry per CDR3 protein. The table records 300,000 to 350,000 distinct CDR3 sequences, roughly 22% of them present only once. The sequencing used PBMCs from blood, collected roughly 20 months after vaccination. The receptor set was obtained from a man aged 50-75 years who received an inactivated influenza vaccine. Both conserved end residues are part of each CDR3. The order of the fields is V gene, clone size, CDR3 protein. Expanded clones get a size class; other rows say once, few or many, or leave the size out.

TRBV30,.,CAWSPQGLLAKNIQYF
TRBV11-2,few,CASSGVSLNTEAFF
TRBV12-3/TRBV12-4,many,CASSSSRQGYEQYF
TRBV28,many,CASSRGHNEQFF
TRBV29-1,few,CSVGTGGFTGELFF
TRBV20-1,.,CSALHSYEQYF
TRBV5-1,.,CASSLGGRRNSPLHF
TRBV12-3/TRBV12-4,.,CASSRTSGQETQYF
TRBV14,many,CASSQGQYNSPLHF
TRBV11-2,many,CASSLKGGSTEAFF
TRBV5-1,many,CASSIAGALDSPLHF
TRBV3-1,.,CASSQDGSYYEQYF
TRBV30,.,CAWSRDRATNYGYTF
TRBV10-1,few,CASSDTGGLYNEQFF
TRBV9,.,CASSFGTSGIEDTQYF
TRBV20-1,.,CSAREVYEQYF
TRBV6-5,.,CASSYSIAQGANTEAFF
TRBV28,.,CASSSPRGVSYEQYF
TRBV15,few,CATSRGGASGTYEQYF
TRBV4-1,.,CASSHQLWDGRREKLFF
TRBV6-1,.,CASSPQGFQETQYF
TRBV6-2/TRBV6-3,few,CASSALAGGPSNEQFF
TRBV4-1,.,CASSQANILEKLFF
TRBV4-3,once,CASSQEGRGLYNEQFF
TRBV3-1,few,CASSPQGVGGQPQHF
TRBV28,few,CASRGGGTDTQYF
TRBV14,.,CASSRRLAGSYEQYF
TRBV6-2/TRBV6-3,many,CASSSGQNYGYTF
TRBV27,few,CASSLFLGPGNQPQHF
TRBV4-3,many,CASSQGNGGYGYTF
TRBV4-3,.,CASSQVGGGRSPLHF
TRBV7-9,few,CASSLDRGQQFF
TRBV10-3,few,CAISDREGETQYF
TRBV12-3/TRBV12-4,.,CASSPGLLEQFF
TRBV5-1,.,CASSLASVPGQETQYF
TRBV28,.,CASRHQGNYEQYF
TRBV5-1,few,CASSTGQGGYGYTF
TRBV4-1,few,CASSQSYMGQGGHGYTF
TRBV25-1,few,CASSLGLGYNEQFF
TRBV6-5,few,CASSYGLAGAAYEQYF
TRBV20-1,.,CSATQPGLADNEQFF
TRBV20-1,.,CSAEYSGPDDEQFF
TRBV7-3,few,CASSLTTGAYNEQFF